The 23 T cell receptor beta chains listed next were all sequenced from one sample in a study of shared clonotypes between healthy human individuals. Method: immunoSEQ multiplex PCR; TCRdb's copy keeps in-frame clones and lacks some. The sample lists about 1 million clones, more than 60% seen once, with about 1.5% in the top ten. What was sequenced was memory CD4+ T cells sorted from blood. The subset: CD45RA-negative fraction. The receptors originated from a man aged 18 to 29 in good health.

The chain employs TRBV5-8 and TRBJ1-5; TRBD1 might be the D (5 bases). The germline gives CDR1 SGHTS, CDR2 YDEGEE. The CDR3 runs to 15 residues. Trimming stripped 4 bases from V and 4 bases from J, with 15 bases between. The CDR3 sequence: CASSLGTGKNQPQHF. CDR3 DNA sequence: TGTGCCAGCAGCCTGGGAACAGGAAAGAATCAGCCCCAGCATTTT.

This clone was counted between two and nine times. This chain connects TRBV10-3 to TRBJ2-1; D is undetermined. Looked up from germline, CDR1 is ENHRY and CDR2 is SYGVKD. The CDR3 sequence is 15 residues long. V was pared by 2 bases and J by 3 bases, with 11 bases between. CDR3 loop: CAISERLRDYNEQFF. The CDR3 region has the DNA TGTGCCATCAGTGAGAGGCTAAGGGACTACAATGAGCAGTTCTTC.

This clone was picked up a small number of times. The chain carries TRBV7-8 and TRBJ1-6, with a possible D match to TRBD1 (6 bases). V was cut by 5 bases and J by 7 bases, with 12 bases left in between. The germline V gene has CDR1 SGHVS and CDR2 FQNEAQ. This CDR3 comprises 14 residues. CDR3 region: CASSPQGINSPLHF. CDR3 DNA sequence: TGTGCCAGCAGCCCGCAGGGGATAAATTCACCCCTCCACTTT.

This clone occurred once. The rearrangement links TRBV4-2 to TRBJ2-1, with D tentatively TRBD1 (6 bases). Per germline, CDR1 LGHNA and CDR2 YNFKEQ. The CDR3 has 15 amino acids. Trimming stripped 7 bases from V and 5 bases from J, with 18 bases between. The DNA of the CDR3 is TGTGCCAGCACCTCAGGGGTGTCAGTGCACAATGAGCAGTTCTTC. Protein product: CASTSGVSVHNEQFF.

The genes are TRBV7-9 and TRBJ2-3; D gene ambiguous. The V end was cut by 11 bases, the J end by 7 bases, with 19 bases between. This CDR3 comprises 13 residues. Germline CDR1 reads SEHNR; CDR2 reads FQNEAQ (reference sequence). The CDR3 reads CAYGVMSTHTQYF. CDR3 DNA sequence: TGTGCCTACGGAGTAATGTCGACTCATACGCAGTATTTT.

The chain uses TRBV10-3 and TRBJ1-2, with unresolved D. The CDR3 is 12 residues long. The ends were cut back, 4 bases at V and 3 bases at J, with 6 bases in the middle. Germline loops: CDR1 ENHRY, CDR2 SYGVKD. This CDR3 reads CAISVGDYGYTF. The DNA for the CDR3 is TGTGCCATCAGTGTCGGGGACTATGGCTACACCTTC.

This clone showed up many times. The chain uses TRBV2 and TRBJ2-3; possibly TRBD1 or TRBD2 for D (5 bases each). This CDR3 is built from 17 residues. V gave up 8 bases and J gave up 3 bases, with 24 bases separating them. Germline V lookup: CDR1 SNHLY, CDR2 FYNNEI. The CDR3 nucleotides read TGTGCCAGCGAAAACCTCGGGTGGGACGAACAGACAGATACGCAGTATTTT. It is translated as CASENLGWDEQTDTQYF. Based on the CDR3 plus reference TRBV2 and TRBJ2-3, the full variable domain is EPEVTQTPSHQVTQMGQEVILRCVPISNHLYFYWYRQILGQKVEFLVSFYNNEISEKSEIFDDQFSVERPDGSNFTLKIRSTKLEDSAMYFCASENLGWDEQTDTQYFGPGTRLTVL.

The genes are TRBV28 and TRBJ1-3, with unresolved D. The CDR3 is made up of 12 amino acids. V was trimmed by 11 bases and J by 0 bases, leaving 8 bases between them. Germline V gives CDR1 MDHEN, CDR2 SYDVKM. In DNA, the CDR3 is TGTGCCGGTCTGGGCTCTGGAAACACCATATATTTT. It encodes CAGLGSGNTIYF.

This rearrangement joins TRBV6-5 to TRBJ2-5; unclear D gene. The CDR3 is 15 residues long. In germline, CDR1 is MNHEY, CDR2 SVGAGI. Between the trimmed V and J ends, which lost 3 bases and 0 bases, there was a span of 11 bases. Here the CDR3 DNA reads TGTGCCAGCAGTTATCGTGGAGCGAACCAAGAGACCCAGTACTTC. It yields the protein CASSYRGANQETQYF.

J is TRBJ2-2 and V is TRBV5-5; the match to TRBD1 covers 9 bases. Losses at the gene ends were 4 bases for V and 6 bases for J; bases not matched to a gene: 13. CDR3 length: 17 amino acids. CDR1 SGHKS and CDR2 YYEKEE come from the germline V gene (reference sequence). CDR3 sequence: CASSLTTGTGNPGELFF. DNA of the CDR3: TGTGCCAGCAGCCTAACTACCGGGACAGGGAATCCCGGGGAGCTGTTTTTT.

This chain uses TRBV5-1 with TRBJ2-3, with 8 bases identical to TRBD1. CDR1 is SGHRS, CDR2 YFSETQ, per germline. The CDR3 is 15 residues long. Trimming removed 4 bases from V and 2 bases from J; junction bases left unmatched: 6. The CDR3 spells CASSPSTGATDTQYF. CDR3 in DNA: TGCGCCAGCAGCCCCTCGACAGGGGCCACAGATACGCAGTATTTT.

The table lists this clone with a few counts. The genes are TRBV12-5 and TRBJ2-5, with D tentatively TRBD1 (5 bases). The CDR3 sequence is 17 residues long. V dropped 4 bases and J dropped 2 bases, with 20 bases sitting between them. Germline CDR1 LGHNT, CDR2 FRNRAP. CDR3 protein: CASGWGRTDQTQETQYF. Written as DNA, the CDR3 is TGTGCTAGTGGTTGGGGCCGGACGGATCAAACTCAAGAGACCCAGTACTTC.

The rearrangement links TRBV4-2 to TRBJ2-5; 16 positions agree with TRBD2. Germline CDR1 LGHNA, CDR2 YNFKEQ. The CDR3 sequence is 20 residues long. Unmatched junction bases numbered 11, after V lost 1 base and J lost 3 bases. Written as DNA, the CDR3 is TGTGCCAGCAGCCAAGCCCGAGGGACTAGCGGGGGGGAAAAAAAAGAGACCCAGTACTTC. Amino acids: CASSQARGTSGGEKKETQYF.

V usage is TRBV5-8 and J usage is TRBJ2-3; 11 positions agree with TRBD2. After removal of 0 bases from V and 1 base from J, the junction contained 1 base not matched to a gene. This CDR3 has 16 residues. Per germline, CDR1 SGHTS and CDR2 YDEGEE. The CDR3 loop is CASSLVSGRGTDTQYF. CDR3 DNA: TGTGCCAGCAGCTTGGTTAGCGGGAGGGGCACAGATACGCAGTATTTT.

The chain links TRBV5-1 to TRBJ2-3, with 15 bases lining up with TRBD2. Trimming at V came to 4 bases and at J to 2 bases, leaving 8 bases not matched to a gene. CDR3 size: 18 residues. Germline CDR1 SGHRS, CDR2 YFSETQ. This chain's CDR3 is CASSTWTSGRGTTDTQYF. The CDR3 coding sequence is TGCGCCAGCAGCACCTGGACTAGCGGGAGGGGGACCACAGATACGCAGTATTTT.

Written as DNA, the CDR3 is TGTGCCAGCAGCGTATCGACGGGCTATGGCTACACCTTC. Amino acids: CASSVSTGYGYTF. V usage is TRBV9 and J usage is TRBJ1-2; D is unresolved. This CDR3 is 13 amino acids long. Germline V gives CDR1 SGDLS, CDR2 YYNGEE. V lost 1 base to trimming and J lost 4 bases, with 8 bases between them. The full variable domain, completed using reference TRBV9 and TRBJ1-2, is DSGVTQTPKHLITATGQRVTLRCSPRSGDLSVYWYQQSLDQGLQFLIQYYNGEERAKGNILERFSAQQFPDLHSELNLSSLELGDSALYFCASSVSTGYGYTFGSGTRLTVV.

The V call is TRBV6-5, the J call TRBJ2-3; 9 bases match TRBD1. The length of the CDR3 is 16 residues. V shed 4 bases and J 4 bases; nucleotides not matched to a gene: 9. Germline CDR1 MNHEY, CDR2 SVGAGI. The CDR3 protein is CASSSAGTGLSDTQYF. The CDR3 coding sequence is TGTGCCAGCAGTTCGGCCGGGACAGGGTTATCAGATACGCAGTATTTT.

This clone came up a few times. The J gene is TRBJ2-2, the V gene TRBV10-3; D ambiguous. Trimming removed 7 bases from V and 7 bases from J, with 10 bases in between. There are 12 residues in the CDR3. Germline V gives CDR1 ENHRY, CDR2 SYGVKD. The CDR3 loop is CAINRSSGELFF. CDR3 nucleotide sequence: TGTGCCATCAATAGGTCTAGCGGGGAGCTGTTTTTT.

V gene TRBV10-3 combines with J gene TRBJ2-7; D not resolved. The length of the CDR3 is 13 residues. V gave up 4 bases and J gave up 4 bases, with 11 bases separating them. The germline V gene has CDR1 ENHRY and CDR2 SYGVKD. This CDR3 reads CAISAQFEYEQYF. Here the CDR3 DNA reads TGTGCCATCAGTGCGCAGTTCGAGTACGAGCAGTACTTC.

Notes on this clone: With a much larger clone just one base away, this may be a read error. The chain is built from TRBV7-2 and TRBJ1-6; no clear D gene. The V and J ends lost 4 bases and 7 bases respectively, with 5 bases between them. Germline V lookup: CDR1 SGHTA, CDR2 FQGNSA. The CDR3 runs 12 residues. The CDR3 nucleotides read TGTGCCAGCAGCTCCGGGAATTCACCCCTCCACTTT. The encoded protein is CASSSGNSPLHF.

This clone was detected only once. This chain links TRBV7-2 with TRBJ2-7, with 8 bases identical to TRBD2. The trim removed 5 bases at V and 5 bases at J, leaving 5 bases unmatched. Germline-derived CDR1 and CDR2 are SGHTA and FQGNSA. The CDR3 spans 13 residues. CDR3 DNA sequence: TGTGCCAGCAGCCGACGGACTAGCAACGAGCAGTACTTC. Amino acids: CASSRRTSNEQYF.

The chain is built from TRBV30 and TRBJ1-3; no reliable D call. V was clipped by 3 bases and J by 2 bases, with 8 bases between them. CDR3 size: 13 residues. Germline V gene sequence: CDR1 GTSNPN, CDR2 SVGIG (reference sequence). The DNA of the CDR3 is TGTGCCTGGAGCTCAAGGCCTGGAAACACCATATATTTT. This codes for CAWSSRPGNTIYF.

The genes are TRBV10-3 and TRBJ1-2; TRBD1 aligns across 8 bases. Per the germline V gene, CDR1 is ENHRY and CDR2 is SYGVKD. Losses at the gene ends were 6 bases for V and 3 bases for J; bases not matched to a gene: 6. The CDR3 spans 14 residues. The CDR3 DNA sequence: TGTGCCATCAGCGACGGGACAGGCGACTATGGCTACACCTTC. This codes for CAISDGTGDYGYTF.